This paragraph covers one T cell receptor (beta chain) sequence. Its target is not known. This record comes from a study of cytomegalovirus exposure and HLA in healthy donors. Findings of the study overall: Several V segments, TRBV6-2 and TRBV6-3 among them, could not be told apart and were dropped.

PCR was performed using 60 Vbeta and 13 Jbeta primers. TCRdb's copy holds only in-frame clones and misses some; the assay was immunoSEQ multiplex PCR. The table records 40,000 to 50,000 clones, about 70% of them present only once. CDR1 WSHSY and CDR2 SAAADI come from the germline V gene. The V end lost 2 bases, the J end lost 6 bases, and 10 bases lay between the germline ends. This CDR3 is built from 13 residues. The receptor's source is a man aged 25-40 years in good health and CMV-seronegative. The sample consisted of PBMCs. The chain joins TRBV10-2 to TRBJ1-1; no reliable D call. The CDR3 protein is CASSEASFAEAFF. The CDR3 DNA reads TGCGCCAGCAGTGAGGCGTCGTTCGCTGAAGCTTTCTTT.